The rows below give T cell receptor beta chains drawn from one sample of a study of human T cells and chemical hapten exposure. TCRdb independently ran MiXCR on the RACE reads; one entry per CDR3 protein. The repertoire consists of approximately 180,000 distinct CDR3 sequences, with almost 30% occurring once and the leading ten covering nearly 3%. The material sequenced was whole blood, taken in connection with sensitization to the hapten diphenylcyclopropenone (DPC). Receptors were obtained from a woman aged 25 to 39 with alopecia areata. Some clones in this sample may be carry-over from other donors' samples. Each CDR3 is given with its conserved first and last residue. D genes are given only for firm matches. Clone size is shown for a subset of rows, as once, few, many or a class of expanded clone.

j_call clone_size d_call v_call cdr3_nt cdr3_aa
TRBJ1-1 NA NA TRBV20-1 TGCAGTGCTAGAGATTCGGCCAGGAACACTGAAGCTTTCTTT CSARDSARNTEAFF
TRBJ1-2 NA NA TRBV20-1 TGTGGCCAGCGCACCTCTCCTAACTATGGCTACACCTTC CGQRTSPNYGYTF
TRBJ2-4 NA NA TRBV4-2 TGTGCCAGCAGCCAAGATCCGGCAGATAAAAACATTCAGTACTTC CASSQDPADKNIQYF
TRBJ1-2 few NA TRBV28 TGTGCCAGCAGTTCAACAGGGAGTAGGAACTATGGCTACACCTTC CASSSTGSRNYGYTF
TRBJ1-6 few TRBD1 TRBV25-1 TGTGCCAGCAGTGATCCAACAGGGGGTAATTCACCCCTCCACTTT CASSDPTGGNSPLHF
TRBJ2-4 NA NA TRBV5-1 TGCGCCAGCAGGAAGACAGGTGGAGTGGGAAACATTCAGTACTTC CASRKTGGVGNIQYF
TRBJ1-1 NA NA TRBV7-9 TGTGCCAGCAGCATAGACGGGAACACTGAAGCTTTCTTT CASSIDGNTEAFF
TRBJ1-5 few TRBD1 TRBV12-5 TGTGCTAGTGGTCTAAACAGGGGATCCTCATATAGCAATCAGCCCCAGCATTTT CASGLNRGSSYSNQPQHF
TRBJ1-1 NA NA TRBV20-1 TGCAGTGCTAGGTTGGACAGGAACACTGAAGCTTTCTTT CSARLDRNTEAFF
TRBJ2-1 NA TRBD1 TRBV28 TGTGCCAGCAGTTTCCGAGGGGGCCTCGATGAGCAGTTCTTC CASSFRGGLDEQFF
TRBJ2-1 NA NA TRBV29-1 TGCAGCGTTGAAAGGGGGGAAACATACAATGAGCAGTTCTTC CSVERGETYNEQFF
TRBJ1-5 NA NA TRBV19 TGTGCCAGTAGCCCCGGTCAGGGCGGCCGTCAGCCCCAGCATTTT CASSPGQGGRQPQHF
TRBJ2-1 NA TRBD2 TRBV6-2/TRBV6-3 TGTGCCAGCAGGGATAGACTAGCGGGGCTGAATAATGAGCAGTTCTTC CASRDRLAGLNNEQFF
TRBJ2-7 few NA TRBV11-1 TGTGCCAGCAGCCGGGGACTTTCGAACTCCTACGAGCAGTACTTC CASSRGLSNSYEQYF
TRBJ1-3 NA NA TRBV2 TGTGCCAGCAGTCCAATAACAGGTCGCTCTGGAAACACCATATATTTT CASSPITGRSGNTIYF
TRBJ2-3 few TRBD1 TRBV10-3 TGTGCCATCAATCCCGGACAGGGTACGCAGTATTTT CAINPGQGTQYF
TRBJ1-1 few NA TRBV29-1 TGCAGCTTAACCCTGAACACTGAAGCTTTCTTT CSLTLNTEAFF
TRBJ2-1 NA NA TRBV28 TGTGCCAGCAGCCAGGGCGGCAATGAGCAGTTCTTC CASSQGGNEQFF
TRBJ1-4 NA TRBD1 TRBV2 TGTGCCAGCAGGAGACAGGGGGCGCCTGCAACTAATGAAAAACTGTTTTTT CASRRQGAPATNEKLFF
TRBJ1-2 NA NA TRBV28 TGTGCCAGCACCCACCAACCCCGGAGGGACTATGGCTACACCTTC CASTHQPRRDYGYTF
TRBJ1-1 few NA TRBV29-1 TGCAGCGTTGATCAGGGCTCAAACACTGAAGCTTTCTTT CSVDQGSNTEAFF
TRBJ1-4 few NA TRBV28 TGTGCCACCGGGGACGTTCTTCATGAAAAACTGTTTTTT CATGDVLHEKLFF
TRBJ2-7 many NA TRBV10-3 TGTGCCATCACCATTGGCTACGAGCAGTACTTC CAITIGYEQYF
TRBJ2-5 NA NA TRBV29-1 TGCAGCGTTGAAGGACAGGCCCAAGAGACCCAGTACTTC CSVEGQAQETQYF
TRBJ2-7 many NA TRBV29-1 TGCAGCGTCTATAAGACAGGTCCGGACTCCTACGAGCAGTACTTC CSVYKTGPDSYEQYF
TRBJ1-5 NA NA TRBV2 TGTGCCAGCAGGGGTTACGGGGCAGGCGATCAGCCCCAGCATTTT CASRGYGAGDQPQHF
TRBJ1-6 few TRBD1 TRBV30 TGTGCCTGGAGAATTACAGGGGAAGGGAGTAATTCACCCCTCCACTTT CAWRITGEGSNSPLHF
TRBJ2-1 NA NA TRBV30 TGTGCCTGCGATAGAAATGAGCAGTTCTTC CACDRNEQFF
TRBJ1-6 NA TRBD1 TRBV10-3 TGTGCCATCGGACAGGACTCGGCCACACCCCTCCACTTT CAIGQDSATPLHF
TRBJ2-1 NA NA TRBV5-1 TGCGCCAGCACCAACCCGGGACTTTACAATGAGCAGTTCTTC CASTNPGLYNEQFF
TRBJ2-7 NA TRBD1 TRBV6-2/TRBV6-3 TGTGCCAGCAGTCAACGTACAGGGGGCGAGCAGTACTTC CASSQRTGGEQYF
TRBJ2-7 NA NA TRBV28 TGTGCCAGCAGTTTTAGGTCTGCCCACGAGCAGTACTTC CASSFRSAHEQYF
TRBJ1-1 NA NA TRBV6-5 TGTGCCAGCAGTTACTCGGGAGGGTTGAGCACTGAAGCTTTCTTT CASSYSGGLSTEAFF
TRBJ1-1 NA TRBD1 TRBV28 TGTGCCAGCAGGTGGGACAGCGATTACACTGAAGCTTTCTTT CASRWDSDYTEAFF
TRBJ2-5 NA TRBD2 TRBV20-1 TGCAGTGCAGTCGCGGGAGGAAGGGAGACCCAGTACTTC CSAVAGGRETQYF
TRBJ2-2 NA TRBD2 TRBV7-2 TGTGCCAGCAGCTTAGCGCCGGCTAGCGGGAGCCCCGGGGAGCTGTTTTTT CASSLAPASGSPGELFF
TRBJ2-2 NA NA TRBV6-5 TGTGCCAGCAGTTTCAACGGCGCGGTGTTTTTT CASSFNGAVFF
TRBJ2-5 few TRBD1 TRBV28 TGTGCCAGCAGTCCCGGGACAGGGATAGAGACCCAGTACTTC CASSPGTGIETQYF
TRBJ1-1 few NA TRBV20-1 TGCAGTGCTAGCCCAGATCCCACTGAAGCTTTCTTT CSASPDPTEAFF
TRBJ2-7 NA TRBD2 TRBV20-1 TGCAGTGCTAGAGATGAAGCGGGGGGGCGGAACGAGCAGTACTTC CSARDEAGGRNEQYF
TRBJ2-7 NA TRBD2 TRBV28 TGTGCCAGCAATCCGGAGAGGTGGGGGGGGCAGTACTTC CASNPERWGGQYF
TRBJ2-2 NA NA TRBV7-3 TGTGCCAGCAGCAACTCGGTCAACACCGGGGAGCTGTTTTTT CASSNSVNTGELFF
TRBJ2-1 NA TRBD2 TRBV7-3 TGTGCCAGCAGCCGCCAGCGGGGGAATGAGCAGTTCTTC CASSRQRGNEQFF
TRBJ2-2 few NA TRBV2 TGTGCCAGCTCCGGGGCGGTAGTGAGCGGGGAGCTGTTTTTT CASSGAVVSGELFF
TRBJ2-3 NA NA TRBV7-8 TGTGCCAGCAGCTTAAAGCGTGAAGGGACAGATACGCAGTATTTT CASSLKREGTDTQYF
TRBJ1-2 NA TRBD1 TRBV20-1 TGCAGTGCTAGCGGGGTACAGGGGGCCTATGGCTACACCTTC CSASGVQGAYGYTF
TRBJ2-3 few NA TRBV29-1 TGCAGCGTAGGACTCACAGATACGCAGTATTTT CSVGLTDTQYF
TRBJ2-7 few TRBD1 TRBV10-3 TGTGCCATCACTGAGGGGGCGGTGGACGAGCAGTACTTC CAITEGAVDEQYF
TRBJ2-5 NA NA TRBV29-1 TGCAGCGGACTAACAGGGTCGGAGACCCAGTACTTC CSGLTGSETQYF
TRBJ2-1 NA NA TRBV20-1 TGCAGTGCTAGACCGGCCGGGGATCAAAAGCGTAATGAGCAGTTCTTC CSARPAGDQKRNEQFF
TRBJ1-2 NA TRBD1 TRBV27 TGTGCCAGCAGTATAACCGGGACAGGGGAGTTAGGGTACACCTTC CASSITGTGELGYTF
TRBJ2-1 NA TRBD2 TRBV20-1 TGCAGTGCTACGAGACACGCTAGCGGGGGGGCAGGGGAGCAGTTCTTC CSATRHASGGAGEQFF
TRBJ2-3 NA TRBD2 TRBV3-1 TGTGCCAGCAGCCCCCCTAGCGGGGATACAGATACGCAGTATTTT CASSPPSGDTDTQYF
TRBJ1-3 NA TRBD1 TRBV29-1 TGCAGCGTCTCCTGGACAGGGCTGGCCGGAAACACCATATATTTT CSVSWTGLAGNTIYF
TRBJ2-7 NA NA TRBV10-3 TGTGCCATCAGTGAGTCTAAGGCGTCCGAGCAGTACTTC CAISESKASEQYF
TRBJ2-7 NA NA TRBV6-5 TGTGCCAGCAGTTACGGGCTCGGGTGGACTGGGCGGGGAACGTCCTACGAGCAGTACTTC CASSYGLGWTGRGTSYEQYF
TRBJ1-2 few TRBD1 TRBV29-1 TGCAGCGTTGGGACAGGGTTTGACTATGGCTACACCTTC CSVGTGFDYGYTF
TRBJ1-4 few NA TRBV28 TGTGCCAGCAAGCCCCGGTTGAGGGGGGAAAAACTGTTTTTT CASKPRLRGEKLFF
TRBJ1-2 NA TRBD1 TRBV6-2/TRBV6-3 TGTGCCAGCAGACTCGACAGGGACTATGGCTACACCTTC CASRLDRDYGYTF